The 14 T cell receptor beta chains in this list originate from one sample, sequenced in a study of blood T cell repertoires in COVID-19. Using immunoSEQ multiplex PCR, the repertoire was profiled, and TCRdb retains in-frame clones only, with some absent. The sample records approximately 490,000 clones, approximately 91% being singletons. Sample: PBMCs or T cells enriched from blood (not recorded which). These TCRs come from a woman aged 60-75 years who had recovered from COVID-19.

The chain couples TRBV5-6 to TRBJ2-3; TRBD2 matches at 11 bases. V lost 6 bases, J lost 4 bases, and 4 bases stayed unmatched. CDR1 and CDR2 from the germline V gene are SGHDT and YYEEEE. The CDR3 totals 14 residues. The DNA of the CDR3 is TGTGCCAGCAAAGGGACTAGCGGACCAGATACGCAGTATTTT. Protein: CASKGTSGPDTQYF.

The V and J genes are TRBV27 and TRBJ2-3, with a tentative D call TRBD1 (5 bases). V lost 4 bases to trimming and J lost 2 bases, with 7 bases between them. CDR3 length: 13 residues. In germline, CDR1 is MNHEY, CDR2 SMNVEV (reference sequence). CDR3 protein: CASSSRATDTQYF. CDR3 in DNA: TGTGCCAGCAGTTCCAGGGCCACAGATACGCAGTATTTT.

This chain uses TRBV27 with TRBJ2-1, with 10 bases fitting TRBD2. There are 15 residues in the CDR3. Unmatched junction bases numbered 4, after V lost 4 bases and J lost 4 bases. CDR1 MNHEY and CDR2 SMNVEV come from the germline V gene (reference sequence). The CDR3 region has the DNA TGTGCCAGCAGTTATAGCGGGGGGCCATACAATGAGCAGTTCTTC. It specifies CASSYSGGPYNEQFF.

The rearrangement links TRBV18 to TRBJ2-1; a weak D match, TRBD1 (6 bases). CDR3 length: 11 residues. Between the trimmed V and J ends, which lost 4 bases and 12 bases, there was a span of 10 bases. Germline V CDR1 and CDR2: KGHSH, LQKENI. The CDR3 reads CASSQGVGQFF. CDR3 DNA sequence: TGTGCCAGCTCACAGGGGGTAGGGCAGTTCTTC.

This chain connects TRBV2 to TRBJ2-3; 7 nucleotides line up with TRBD2. The CDR3 is 17 residues long. Per the germline V gene, CDR1 is SNHLY and CDR2 is FYNNEI. Trimming at V came to 7 bases and at J to 0 bases, leaving 13 bases not matched to a gene. The CDR3 spells CASKRLAEFTSTDTQYF. The CDR3 region has the DNA TGTGCCAGCAAACGGCTAGCGGAGTTTACTAGCACAGATACGCAGTATTTT.

This clone occurred a few times. V is TRBV28 and J is TRBJ2-1; 13 positions match TRBD2. The germline CDR1 and CDR2 sequences are MDHEN and SYDVKM. CDR3 size: 15 residues. Trimming removed 6 bases from V and 4 bases from J; junction bases left unmatched: 3. The DNA for the CDR3 is TGTGCCAGCAGCCAACTAGCGGGGGGGTACAATGAGCAGTTCTTC. Its translation: CASSQLAGGYNEQFF.

Only one count was recorded for this clone. This chain uses TRBV27 with TRBJ1-1; TRBD1 agrees at 8 bases. This CDR3 has 16 residues. V lost 6 bases to trimming and J lost 0 bases; unmatched junction nucleotides: 9. Looked up from germline, CDR1 is MNHEY and CDR2 is SMNVEV (reference sequence). CDR3 amino acids: CASRPTGDFMNTEAFF. Written as DNA, the CDR3 is TGTGCCAGCAGACCGACAGGGGACTTCATGAACACTGAAGCTTTCTTT.

The chain joins TRBV6-5 to TRBJ1-5, with D perhaps TRBD1 (6 bases). Germline loops: CDR1 MNHEY, CDR2 SVGAGI. The CDR3 spans 15 residues. V shed 4 bases and J shed 2 bases, with 12 bases lying between them. Here the CDR3 reads CASSSDSIGNQPQHF. The CDR3 DNA sequence: TGTGCCAGCAGTTCGGACAGTATCGGCAATCAGCCCCAGCATTTT.

The chain recombines TRBV10-3 with TRBJ1-6; 8 nucleotides line up with TRBD1. Germline V lookup: CDR1 ENHRY, CDR2 SYGVKD. Unmatched junction bases numbered 13, after V lost 10 bases and J lost 11 bases. This CDR3 contains 14 residues. The CDR3 sequence is CATTGGQLGAPLHF. CDR3 nucleotides: TGTGCCACCACAGGGGGACAGTTAGGCGCACCCCTCCACTTT.

The gene calls are TRBV7-9 and TRBJ1-2; 8 bases match TRBD1. Trimming at V came to 2 bases and at J to 7 bases, leaving 15 bases not matched to a gene. In germline, CDR1 is SEHNR, CDR2 FQNEAQ (reference sequence). CDR3 length: 17 residues. CDR3 nucleotide sequence: TGTGCCAGCAGCTTACGTAATCTTGGACAGGGATCATCTGGCTACACCTTC. Residues: CASSLRNLGQGSSGYTF.

This clone has more than one count but fewer than ten. CDR3 region: CASGRGQGAAGELFF. CDR3 in DNA: TGTGCTAGTGGTCGTGGACAGGGGGCTGCCGGGGAGCTGTTTTTT. The genes are TRBV12-5 and TRBJ2-2; 11 bases fit TRBD1. The CDR3 consists of 15 residues. Per the germline V gene, CDR1 is LGHNT and CDR2 is FRNRAP. V shed 5 bases, J shed 6 bases, and the junction held 5 bases outside the gene matches.

This clone occurred a few times. Other DNA sequences from this sample encode an identical CDR3 as well. The J gene is TRBJ1-5, the V gene TRBV7-2; D may be TRBD1 (6 bases). V was shortened by 1 base and J by 7 bases, with 8 bases between the two germline ends. This CDR3 has 13 residues. Germline lookup yields CDR1 SGHTA and CDR2 FQGNSA. The CDR3: CASSLDRDQPQHF. The DNA of the CDR3 is TGTGCCAGCAGCTTAGACAGGGACCAGCCCCAGCATTTT.

The chain recombines TRBV4-1 with TRBJ1-4; TRBD1 might be the D (6 bases). The CDR3 has 15 amino acids. V lost 4 bases and J lost 4, with 13 bases in between. The V gene's germline CDR1 is MGHRA and CDR2 YSYEKL. CDR3 loop: CASSRVDSLNEKLFF. The CDR3 bases are TGCGCCAGCAGCCGAGTGGACAGCCTTAATGAAAAACTGTTTTTT.

The chain's CDR3 is CASSHGLAGGHEQFF. The CDR3 DNA follows: TGTGCCAGCAGCCACGGGCTAGCGGGGGGGCATGAGCAGTTCTTC. This sequence joins TRBV3-1 (or the pseudogene TRBV3-2) and TRBJ2-1; 12 bases fit TRBD2. The trim removed 3 bases at V and 8 bases at J, leaving 5 bases unmatched. Germline V gene sequence: CDR1 LGHDT, CDR2 YNNKEL (reference sequence). This CDR3 has 15 residues.